This T cell receptor beta chain was sequenced during a study of blood T cell repertoires in COVID-19. The wider study: COVID-19 samples, acute and convalescent, were from the United States, Italy and Spain. T cells, B-cell-depleted T cells, or PBMCs provided the cDNA or gDNA that served as material.

This clone came up a few times. Some clones are missing from TCRdb's copy, which holds only in-frame ones; the method was immunoSEQ multiplex PCR. The table lists fewer than 150,000 clones, 70% to 90% of them singletons. Germline V gene lookup returns CDR1 SGHTA and CDR2 FQGTGA. V was clipped by 2 bases and J by 2 bases, with 5 bases between them. The CDR3 extends over 13 amino acids. The chain uses TRBV7-3 and TRBJ2-3; no clear D gene. Sequencing was carried out using peripheral blood. This clonotype originated in a woman aged 50 to 65 who had recovered from COVID-19. CDR3 nucleotides: TGTGCCAGCAGCTTACTCTACACAGATACGCAGTATTTT. As protein: CASSLLYTDTQYF.